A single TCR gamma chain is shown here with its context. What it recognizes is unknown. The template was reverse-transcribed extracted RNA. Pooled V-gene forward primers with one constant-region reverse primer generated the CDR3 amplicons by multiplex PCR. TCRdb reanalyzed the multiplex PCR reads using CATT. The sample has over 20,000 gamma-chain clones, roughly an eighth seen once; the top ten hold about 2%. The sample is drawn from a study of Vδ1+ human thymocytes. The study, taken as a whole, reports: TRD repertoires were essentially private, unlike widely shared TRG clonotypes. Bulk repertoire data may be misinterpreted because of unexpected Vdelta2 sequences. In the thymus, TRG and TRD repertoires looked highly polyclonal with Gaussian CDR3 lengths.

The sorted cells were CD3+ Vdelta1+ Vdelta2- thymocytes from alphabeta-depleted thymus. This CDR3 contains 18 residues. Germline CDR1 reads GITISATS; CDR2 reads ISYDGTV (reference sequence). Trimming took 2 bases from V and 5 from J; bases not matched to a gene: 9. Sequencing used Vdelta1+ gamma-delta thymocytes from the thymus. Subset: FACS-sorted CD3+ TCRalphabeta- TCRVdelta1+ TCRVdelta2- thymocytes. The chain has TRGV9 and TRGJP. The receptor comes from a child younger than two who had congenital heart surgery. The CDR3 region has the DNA TGTGCCTTGTGGGAGGCGCTACGAAAAGAGTTGGGCAAAAAAATCAAGGTATTT. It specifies CALWEALRKELGKKIKVF.